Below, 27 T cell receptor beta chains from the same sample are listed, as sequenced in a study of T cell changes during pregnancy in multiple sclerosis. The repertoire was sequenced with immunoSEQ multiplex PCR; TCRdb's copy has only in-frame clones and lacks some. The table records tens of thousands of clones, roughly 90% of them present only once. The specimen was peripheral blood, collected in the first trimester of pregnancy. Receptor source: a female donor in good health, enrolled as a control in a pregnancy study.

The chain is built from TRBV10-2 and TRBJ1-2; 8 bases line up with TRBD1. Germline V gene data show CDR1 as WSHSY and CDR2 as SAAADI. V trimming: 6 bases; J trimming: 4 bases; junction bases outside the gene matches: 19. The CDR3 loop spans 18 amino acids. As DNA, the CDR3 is TGCGCCAGCAGGTCCGACAGGGGCACAGAAGAAAAGACCTATGGCTACACCTTC. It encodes CASRSDRGTEEKTYGYTF.

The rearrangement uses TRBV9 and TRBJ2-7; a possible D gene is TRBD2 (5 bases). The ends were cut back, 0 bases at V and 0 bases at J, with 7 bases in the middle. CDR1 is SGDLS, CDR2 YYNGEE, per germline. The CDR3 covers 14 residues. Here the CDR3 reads CASSVDGSSYEQYF. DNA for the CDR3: TGTGCCAGCAGCGTAGATGGGAGCTCCTACGAGCAGTACTTC.

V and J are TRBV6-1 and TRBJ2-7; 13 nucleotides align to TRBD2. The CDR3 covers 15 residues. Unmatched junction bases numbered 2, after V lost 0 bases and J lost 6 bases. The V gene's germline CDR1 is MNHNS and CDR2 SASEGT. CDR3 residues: CASSEAGLAGAEQYF. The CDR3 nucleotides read TGTGCCAGCAGTGAAGCTGGACTAGCGGGAGCCGAGCAGTACTTC.

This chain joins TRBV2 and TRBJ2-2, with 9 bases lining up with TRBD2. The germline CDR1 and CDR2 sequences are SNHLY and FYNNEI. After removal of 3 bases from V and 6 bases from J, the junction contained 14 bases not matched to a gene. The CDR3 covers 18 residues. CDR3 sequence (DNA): TGTGCCAGCAGTGAGGATCTAGCGGGGACGAATCTCCCCGGGGAGCTGTTTTTT. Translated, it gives CASSEDLAGTNLPGELFF.

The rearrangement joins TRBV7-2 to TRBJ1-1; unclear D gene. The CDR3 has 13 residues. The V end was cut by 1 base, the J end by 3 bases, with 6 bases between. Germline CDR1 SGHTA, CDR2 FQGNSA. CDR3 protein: CASSLVADTEAFF. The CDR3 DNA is TGTGCCAGCAGCTTAGTGGCAGACACTGAAGCTTTCTTT.

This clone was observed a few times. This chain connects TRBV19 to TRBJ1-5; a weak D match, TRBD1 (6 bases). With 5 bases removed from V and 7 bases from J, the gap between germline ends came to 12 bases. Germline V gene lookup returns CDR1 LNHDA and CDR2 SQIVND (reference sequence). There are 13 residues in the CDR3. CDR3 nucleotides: TGTGCCAGTAGTCCCACAGGGAACCAGCCCCAGCATTTT. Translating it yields CASSPTGNQPQHF.

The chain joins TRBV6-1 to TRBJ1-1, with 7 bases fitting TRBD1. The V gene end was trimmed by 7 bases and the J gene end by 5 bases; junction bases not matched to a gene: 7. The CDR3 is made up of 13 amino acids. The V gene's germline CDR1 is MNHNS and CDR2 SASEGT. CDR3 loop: CASNTGVSTEAFF. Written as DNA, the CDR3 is TGTGCCAGCAACACAGGGGTCTCAACTGAAGCTTTCTTT.

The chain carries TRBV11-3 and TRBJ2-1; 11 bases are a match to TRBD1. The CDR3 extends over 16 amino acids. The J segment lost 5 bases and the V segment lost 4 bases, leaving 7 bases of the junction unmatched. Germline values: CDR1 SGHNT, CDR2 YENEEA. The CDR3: CASSSGQGAIHNEQFF. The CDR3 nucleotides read TGTGCCAGCAGCTCTGGACAGGGGGCAATCCACAATGAGCAGTTCTTC.

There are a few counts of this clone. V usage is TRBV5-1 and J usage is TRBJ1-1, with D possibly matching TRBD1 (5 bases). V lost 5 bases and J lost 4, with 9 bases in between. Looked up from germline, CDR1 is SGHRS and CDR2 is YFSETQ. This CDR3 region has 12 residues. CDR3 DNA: TGCGCCAGCAGGGGGGAGGGCACTGAAGCTTTCTTT. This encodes CASRGEGTEAFF.

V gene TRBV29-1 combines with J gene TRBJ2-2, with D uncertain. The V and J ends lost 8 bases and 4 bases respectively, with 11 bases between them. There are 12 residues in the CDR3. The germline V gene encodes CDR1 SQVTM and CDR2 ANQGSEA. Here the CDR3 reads CSHRVSTGELFF. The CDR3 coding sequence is TGCAGCCACCGGGTCTCCACCGGGGAGCTGTTTTTT.

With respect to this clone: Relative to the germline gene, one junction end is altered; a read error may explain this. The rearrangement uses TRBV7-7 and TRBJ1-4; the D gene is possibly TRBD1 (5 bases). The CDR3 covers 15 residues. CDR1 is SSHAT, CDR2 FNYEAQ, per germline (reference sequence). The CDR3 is CASSPTGATNEKLFF. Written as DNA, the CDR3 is TGTGCTAGCAGCCCAACAGGAGCAACTAATGAAAAACTGTTTTTT.

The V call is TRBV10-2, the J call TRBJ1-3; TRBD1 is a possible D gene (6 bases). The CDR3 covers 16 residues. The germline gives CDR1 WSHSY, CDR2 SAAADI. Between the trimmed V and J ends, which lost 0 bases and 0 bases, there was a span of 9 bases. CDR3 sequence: CASSESRTVSGNTIYF. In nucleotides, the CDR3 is TGCGCCAGCAGTGAGTCCCGGACAGTCTCTGGAAACACCATATATTTT.

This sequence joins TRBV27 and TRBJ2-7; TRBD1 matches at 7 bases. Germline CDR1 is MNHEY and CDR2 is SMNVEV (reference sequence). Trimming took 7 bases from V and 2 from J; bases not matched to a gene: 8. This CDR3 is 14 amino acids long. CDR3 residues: CASKDRVPTYEQYF. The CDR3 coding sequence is TGTGCCAGCAAAGACAGGGTACCGACCTACGAGCAGTACTTC.

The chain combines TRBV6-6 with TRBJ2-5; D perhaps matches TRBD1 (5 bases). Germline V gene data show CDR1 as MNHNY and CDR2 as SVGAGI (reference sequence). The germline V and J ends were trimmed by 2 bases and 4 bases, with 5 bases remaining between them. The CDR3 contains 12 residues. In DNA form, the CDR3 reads TGTGCCAGCAGTTACACAGGAGAGACCCAGTACTTC. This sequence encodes CASSYTGETQYF.

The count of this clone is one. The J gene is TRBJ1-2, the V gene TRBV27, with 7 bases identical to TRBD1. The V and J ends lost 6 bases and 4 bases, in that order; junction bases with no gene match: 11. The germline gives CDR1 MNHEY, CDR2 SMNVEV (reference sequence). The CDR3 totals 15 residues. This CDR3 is CASSITGQHVYGYTF. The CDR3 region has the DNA TGTGCCAGCAGCATTACGGGACAGCACGTCTATGGCTACACCTTC.

In DNA, the CDR3 is TGTGCCAGCTCACCACTTCCGGGGACAACCGGGGAGCTGTTTTTT. Translated, it gives CASSPLPGTTGELFF. The chain couples TRBV18 to TRBJ2-2, with D possibly being TRBD1 (6 bases). Germline assignment: CDR1 KGHSH and CDR2 LQKENI. Trimming took 1 base from V and 5 from J, leaving 11 bases between them. The CDR3 covers 15 residues.

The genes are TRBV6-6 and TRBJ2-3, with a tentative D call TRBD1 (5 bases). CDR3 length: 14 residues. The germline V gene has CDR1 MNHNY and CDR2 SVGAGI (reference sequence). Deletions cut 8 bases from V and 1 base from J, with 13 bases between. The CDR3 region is CASQRQSGTDTQYF. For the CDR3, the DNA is TGTGCCAGCCAGAGACAGAGCGGCACAGATACGCAGTATTTT.

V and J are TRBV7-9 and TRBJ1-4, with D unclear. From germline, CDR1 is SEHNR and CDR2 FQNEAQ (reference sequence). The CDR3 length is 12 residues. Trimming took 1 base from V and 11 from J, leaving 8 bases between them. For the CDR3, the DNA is TGTGCCAGCAGCTTAGAACGGGAGAAACTGTTTTTT. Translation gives CASSLEREKLFF. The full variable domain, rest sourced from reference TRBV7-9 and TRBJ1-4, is DTGVSQNPRHKITKRGQNVTFRCDPISEHNRLYWYRQTLGQGPEFLTYFQNEAQLEKSRLLSDRFSAERPKGSFSTLEIQRTEQGDSAMYLCASSLEREKLFFGSGTQLSVL.

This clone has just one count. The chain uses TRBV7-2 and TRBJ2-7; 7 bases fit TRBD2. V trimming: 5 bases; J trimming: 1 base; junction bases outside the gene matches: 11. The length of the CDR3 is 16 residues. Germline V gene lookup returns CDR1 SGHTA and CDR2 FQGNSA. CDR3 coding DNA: TGTGCCAGCAGCCCCGATGGGGGACTATCTTCCTACGAGCAGTACTTC. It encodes CASSPDGGLSSYEQYF.

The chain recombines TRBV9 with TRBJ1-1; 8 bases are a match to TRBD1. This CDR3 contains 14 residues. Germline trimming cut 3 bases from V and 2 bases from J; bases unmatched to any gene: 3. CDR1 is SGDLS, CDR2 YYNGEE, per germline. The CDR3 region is CASSETGANTEAFF. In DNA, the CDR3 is TGTGCCAGCAGCGAGACAGGGGCTAACACTGAAGCTTTCTTT. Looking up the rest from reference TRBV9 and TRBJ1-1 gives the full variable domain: DSGVTQTPKHLITATGQRVTLRCSPRSGDLSVYWYQQSLDQGLQFLIQYYNGEERAKGNILERFSAQQFPDLHSELNLSSLELGDSALYFCASSETGANTEAFFGQGTRLTVV.

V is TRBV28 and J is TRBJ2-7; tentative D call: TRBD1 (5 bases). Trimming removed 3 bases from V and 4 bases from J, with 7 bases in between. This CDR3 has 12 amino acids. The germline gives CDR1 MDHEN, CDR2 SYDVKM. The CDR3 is CASSLPGYEQYF. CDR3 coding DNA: TGTGCCAGCAGTTTGCCAGGGTACGAGCAGTACTTC.

CDR3 DNA sequence: TGTGCCAGCACCCCAAGGGGTAGCGGGAACTACGAGCAGTACTTC. This translates into CASTPRGSGNYEQYF. This chain joins TRBV28 and TRBJ2-7; 8 nucleotides line up with TRBD2. The CDR3 has 15 amino acids. The germline V gene encodes CDR1 MDHEN and CDR2 SYDVKM. Trimming took 7 bases from V and 3 from J; bases not matched to a gene: 11. Supplemented by reference TRBV28 and TRBJ2-7, the full variable domain reads DVKVTQSSRYLVKRTGEKVFLECVQDMDHENMFWYRQDPGLGLRLIYFSYDVKMKEKGDIPEGYSVSREKKERFSLILESASTNQTSMYLCASTPRGSGNYEQYFGPGTRLTVT.

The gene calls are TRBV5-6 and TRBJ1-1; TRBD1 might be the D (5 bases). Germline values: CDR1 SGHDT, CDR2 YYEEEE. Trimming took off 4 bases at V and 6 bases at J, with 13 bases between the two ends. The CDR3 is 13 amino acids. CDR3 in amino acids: CASSPAWGAEAFF. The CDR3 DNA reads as TGTGCCAGCAGCCCCGCCTGGGGGGCTGAAGCTTTCTTT.

The CDR3 loop is CASTGQLTDTQYF. CDR3 DNA: TGCGCCAGCACAGGTCAACTCACAGATACGCAGTATTTT. The rearrangement joins TRBV5-1 to TRBJ2-3; unclear D gene. This CDR3 comprises 13 residues. V lost 6 bases to trimming and J lost 2 bases, with 10 bases between them. CDR1 is SGHRS, CDR2 YFSETQ, per germline.

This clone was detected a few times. CDR3 coding DNA: TGTGCCAGCAGCCCAAAACAGGGCTACTATGGCTACACCTTC. Translation gives CASSPKQGYYGYTF. The chain couples TRBV5-6 to TRBJ1-2; D is possibly TRBD1 (6 bases). Germline lookup yields CDR1 SGHDT and CDR2 YYEEEE. Trimming stripped 4 bases from V and 3 bases from J, with 13 bases between. The CDR3 runs 14 residues.

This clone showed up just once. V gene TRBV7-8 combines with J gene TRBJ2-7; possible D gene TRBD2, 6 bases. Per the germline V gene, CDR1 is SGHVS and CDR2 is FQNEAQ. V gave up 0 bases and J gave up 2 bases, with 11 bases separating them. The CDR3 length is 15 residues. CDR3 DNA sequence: TGTGCCAGCAGCTTAGCGTCGGGAGCGACCTACGAGCAGTACTTC. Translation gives CASSLASGATYEQYF. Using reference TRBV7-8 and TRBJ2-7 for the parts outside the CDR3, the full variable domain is GAGVSQSPRYKVAKRGQDVALRCDPISGHVSLFWYQQALGQGPEFLTYFQNEAQLDKSGLPSDRFFAERPEGSVSTLKIQRTQQEDSAVYLCASSLASGATYEQYFGPGTRLTVT.

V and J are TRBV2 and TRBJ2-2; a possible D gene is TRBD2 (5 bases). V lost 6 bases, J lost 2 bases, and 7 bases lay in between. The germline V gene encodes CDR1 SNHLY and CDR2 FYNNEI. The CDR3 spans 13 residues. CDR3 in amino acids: CASSGLNTGELFF. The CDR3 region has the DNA TGTGCCAGCAGCGGACTCAACACCGGGGAGCTGTTTTTT.